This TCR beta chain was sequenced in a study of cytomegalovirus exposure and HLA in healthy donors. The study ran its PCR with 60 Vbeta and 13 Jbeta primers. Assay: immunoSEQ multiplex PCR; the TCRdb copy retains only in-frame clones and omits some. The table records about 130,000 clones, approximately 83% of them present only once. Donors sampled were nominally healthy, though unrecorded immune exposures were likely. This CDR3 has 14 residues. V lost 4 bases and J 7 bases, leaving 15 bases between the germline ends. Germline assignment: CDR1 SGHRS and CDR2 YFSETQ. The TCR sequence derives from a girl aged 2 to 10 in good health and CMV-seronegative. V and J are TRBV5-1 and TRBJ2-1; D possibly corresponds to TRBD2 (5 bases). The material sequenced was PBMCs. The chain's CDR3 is CASSVEALVNEQFF. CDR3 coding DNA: TGCGCCAGCAGCGTGGAGGCTCTAGTGAATGAGCAGTTCTTC.